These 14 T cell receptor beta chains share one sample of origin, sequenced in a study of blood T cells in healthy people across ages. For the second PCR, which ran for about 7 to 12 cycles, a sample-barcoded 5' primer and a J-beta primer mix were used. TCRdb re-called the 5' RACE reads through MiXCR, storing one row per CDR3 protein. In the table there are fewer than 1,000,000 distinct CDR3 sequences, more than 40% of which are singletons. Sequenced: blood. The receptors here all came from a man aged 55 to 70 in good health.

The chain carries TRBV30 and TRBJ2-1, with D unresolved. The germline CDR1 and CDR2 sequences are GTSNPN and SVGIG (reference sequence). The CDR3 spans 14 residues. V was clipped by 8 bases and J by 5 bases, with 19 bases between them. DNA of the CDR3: TGTGCCGGGCGAAAAGGATCAACCAACAATGAGCAGTTCTTC. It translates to CAGRKGSTNNEQFF.

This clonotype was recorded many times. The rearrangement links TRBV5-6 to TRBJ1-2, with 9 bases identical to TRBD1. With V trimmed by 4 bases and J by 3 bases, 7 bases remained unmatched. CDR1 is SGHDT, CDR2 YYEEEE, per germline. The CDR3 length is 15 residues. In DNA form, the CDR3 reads TGTGCCAGCAGCCCCCCGGGACAGGGAGACTATGGCTACACCTTC. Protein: CASSPPGQGDYGYTF.

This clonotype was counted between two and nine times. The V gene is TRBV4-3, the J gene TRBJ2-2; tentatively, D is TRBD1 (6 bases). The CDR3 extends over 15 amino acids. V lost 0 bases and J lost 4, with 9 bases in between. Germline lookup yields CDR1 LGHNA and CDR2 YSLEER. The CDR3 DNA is TGCGCCAGCAGCCAAGATGACAGGATCACCGGGGAGCTGTTTTTT. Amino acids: CASSQDDRITGELFF.

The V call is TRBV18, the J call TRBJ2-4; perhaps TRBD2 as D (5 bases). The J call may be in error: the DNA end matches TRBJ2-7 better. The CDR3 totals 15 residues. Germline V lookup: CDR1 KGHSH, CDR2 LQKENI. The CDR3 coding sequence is TGTGCCAGCTCACCACGACCTACGGGATACTACGAGCAGTACTTC. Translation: CASSPRPTGYYEQYF.

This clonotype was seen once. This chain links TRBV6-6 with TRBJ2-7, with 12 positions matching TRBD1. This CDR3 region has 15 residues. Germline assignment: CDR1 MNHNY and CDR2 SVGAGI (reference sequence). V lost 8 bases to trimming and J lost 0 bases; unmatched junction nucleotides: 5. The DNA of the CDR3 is TGTGCCAGCGGCGGGGACAGGGGGCTCTCCTACGAGCAGTACTTC. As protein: CASGGDRGLSYEQYF.

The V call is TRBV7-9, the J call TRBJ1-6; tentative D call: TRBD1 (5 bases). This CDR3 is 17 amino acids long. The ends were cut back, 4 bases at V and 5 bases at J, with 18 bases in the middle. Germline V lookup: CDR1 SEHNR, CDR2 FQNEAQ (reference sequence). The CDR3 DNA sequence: TGTGCCAGCAGCTCCGAGGGGAAGGCCTTTGATAATTCACCCCTCCACTTT. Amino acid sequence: CASSSEGKAFDNSPLHF.

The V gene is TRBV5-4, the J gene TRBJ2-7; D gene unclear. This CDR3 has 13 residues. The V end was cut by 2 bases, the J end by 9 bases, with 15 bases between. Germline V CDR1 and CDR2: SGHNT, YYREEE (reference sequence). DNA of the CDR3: TGTGCCAGCAGCTTTAATTTCGATCCGGGGCAGTACTTC. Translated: CASSFNFDPGQYF.

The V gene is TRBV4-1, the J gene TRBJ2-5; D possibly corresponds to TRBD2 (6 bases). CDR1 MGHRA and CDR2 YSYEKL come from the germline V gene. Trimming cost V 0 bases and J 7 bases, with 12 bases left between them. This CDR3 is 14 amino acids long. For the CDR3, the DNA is TGCGCCAGCAGCCAAGATGCGGGGAGCTGGACCCAGTACTTC. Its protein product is CASSQDAGSWTQYF.

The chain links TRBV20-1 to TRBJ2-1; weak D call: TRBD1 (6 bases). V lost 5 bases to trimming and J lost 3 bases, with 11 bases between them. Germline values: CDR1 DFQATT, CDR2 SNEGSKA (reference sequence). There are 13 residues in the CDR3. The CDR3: CSAPTGIYNEQFF. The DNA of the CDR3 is TGCAGTGCTCCAACAGGGATCTACAATGAGCAGTTCTTC.

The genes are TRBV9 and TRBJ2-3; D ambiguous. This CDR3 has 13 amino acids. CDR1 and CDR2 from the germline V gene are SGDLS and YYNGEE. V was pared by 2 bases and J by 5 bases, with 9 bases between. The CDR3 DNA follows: TGTGCCAGCAGCGTGTGGCAAGGAGATACGCAGTATTTT. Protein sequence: CASSVWQGDTQYF.

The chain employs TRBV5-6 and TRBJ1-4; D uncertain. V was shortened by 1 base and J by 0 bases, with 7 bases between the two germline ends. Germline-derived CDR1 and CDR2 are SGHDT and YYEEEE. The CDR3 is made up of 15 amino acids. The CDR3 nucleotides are TGTGCCAGCAGCTTGTCCGGTTCAACTAATGAAAAACTGTTTTTT. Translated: CASSLSGSTNEKLFF.

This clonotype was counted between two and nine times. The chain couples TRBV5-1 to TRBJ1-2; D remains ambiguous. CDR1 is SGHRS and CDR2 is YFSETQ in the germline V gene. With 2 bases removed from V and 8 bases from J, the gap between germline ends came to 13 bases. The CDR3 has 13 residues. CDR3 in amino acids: CASSFTASGGYTF. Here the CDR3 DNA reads TGCGCCAGCAGCTTCACGGCGTCGGGAGGCTACACCTTC.

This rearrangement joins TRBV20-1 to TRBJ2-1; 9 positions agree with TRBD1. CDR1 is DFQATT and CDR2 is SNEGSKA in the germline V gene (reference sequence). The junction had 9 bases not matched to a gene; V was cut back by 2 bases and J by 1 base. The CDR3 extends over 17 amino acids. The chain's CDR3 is CSARLKRGQGSYNEQFF. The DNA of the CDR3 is TGCAGTGCTAGATTAAAAAGGGGACAGGGTTCCTACAATGAGCAGTTCTTC.

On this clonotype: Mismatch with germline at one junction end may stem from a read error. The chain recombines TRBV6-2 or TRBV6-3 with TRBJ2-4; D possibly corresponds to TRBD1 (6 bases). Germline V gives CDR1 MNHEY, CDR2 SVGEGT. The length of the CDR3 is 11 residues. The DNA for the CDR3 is TGTGCCAGCGGGGACGGTTCGGGACACAACTTC. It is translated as CASGDGSGHNF.